The clone carrying this T cell receptor beta chain was counted between two and nine times. This sample stems from a study of T cells in Graves' hyperthyroidism and ophthalmopathy. Template material for amplifying TCR beta CDR3 regions consisted of RNA transcripts. Researchers ran a first-round RT-PCR on the TCR CDR3 using the HTBI primer set. In TCRdb, the multiplex PCR reads were re-called with MiXCR into one record per CDR3 protein. Of a few hundred thousand distinct CDR3 sequences in the sample, 15% to 19% were seen once. Not enrolled were patients with uncontrolled infection, other autoimmune disease, pregnancy or lactation. Per the germline V gene, CDR1 is SGHTA and CDR2 is FQGTGA. The V and J ends lost 0 bases and 9 bases, in that order; junction bases with no gene match: 13. CDR3 length equals 18 residues.

The origin of this receptor is a woman under 40 with Graves' hyperthyroidism. Sequencing used blood. The chain carries TRBV7-3 and TRBJ2-1; 11 nucleotides match TRBD2. The CDR3 sequence: CASSLTSLGLAGGGEQFF. CDR3 nucleotide sequence: TGTGCCAGCAGCTTAACGTCGCTGGGGCTAGCGGGAGGAGGTGAGCAGTTCTTC.